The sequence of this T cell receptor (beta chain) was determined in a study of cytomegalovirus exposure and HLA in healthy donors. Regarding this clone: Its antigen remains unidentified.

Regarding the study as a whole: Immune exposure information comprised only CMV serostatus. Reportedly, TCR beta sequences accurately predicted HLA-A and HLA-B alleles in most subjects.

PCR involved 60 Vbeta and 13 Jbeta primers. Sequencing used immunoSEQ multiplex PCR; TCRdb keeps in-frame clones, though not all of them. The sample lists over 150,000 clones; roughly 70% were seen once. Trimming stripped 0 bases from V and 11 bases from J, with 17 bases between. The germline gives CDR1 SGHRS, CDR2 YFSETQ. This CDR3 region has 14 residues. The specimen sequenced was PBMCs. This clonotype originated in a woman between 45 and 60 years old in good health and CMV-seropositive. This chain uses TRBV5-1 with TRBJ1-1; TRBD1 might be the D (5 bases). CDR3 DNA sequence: TGCGCCAGCAGCTTGGCCGGTCAGGGTTCGAATGCTTTCTTT. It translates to CASSLAGQGSNAFF.